Given below is one T cell receptor beta chain in context. The entry originates in a study of blood T cell repertoires in COVID-19. Authors' analysis steps: Reference gene primers were amplified, and this amplification served to estimate nucleated cell counts. Only in-frame clones appear in the TCRdb table, and some are missing; sequencing was by immunoSEQ multiplex PCR. Clone size and V and J calls were adopted from that table, with D and trimming inferred from the DNA. The data contain around 100,000 clones, around nine tenths of them seen just once; the ten biggest clones take up around 5%. The CDR3 spans 16 residues. With 4 bases clipped from V and 7 bases from J, the junction kept 11 bases outside the gene matches. Germline V CDR1 and CDR2: PRHDT, FYEKMQ (reference sequence).

This TCR came from a woman aged 80 or over with acute or convalescent COVID-19. What was sequenced was peripheral blood. The chain combines TRBV13 with TRBJ2-1; 9 positions agree with TRBD2. CDR3 in amino acids: CASSSSGGRARNEQFF. As DNA, the CDR3 is TGTGCCAGCAGCTCCTCGGGCGGGAGGGCCAGGAATGAGCAGTTCTTC.